Included here is one T cell receptor beta chain sequence, with context. The antigen is not known. This sample was taken from a study of monozygotic twins with inflammatory bowel disease. Added by template switching were UMIs that each held a 6-nucleotide sample barcode. TCRdb re-called the 5' RACE reads; every CDR3 protein appears as one record, without DNA. The table lists more than 300,000 distinct CDR3 sequences. Study-wide findings and caveats: Diversity of TCRbeta measured by inverse Simpson was lower in IBD patients than in healthy co-twins. People with IBD had fewer clonotypes in common with others than healthy twins did, especially with disease activity. No one strong IBD-associated signal or clonotype was supported.

Germline loops: CDR1 SGHTA, CDR2 FQGNSA. The CDR3 extends over 13 amino acids. This clonotype was sampled from a human donor with ulcerative colitis or Crohn's disease, or a healthy co-twin of an affected twin (not recorded which). The chain employs TRBV7-2 and TRBJ2-7. The sequenced material came from blood. CDR3 in amino acids: CASSRTSTGEQYF.